The rows below give T cell receptor beta chains drawn from one sample of a study of shared clonotypes between healthy human individuals. The data were produced by immunoSEQ multiplex PCR, yet TCRdb's version contains in-frame clones alone and is incomplete. The table includes around 1.9 million clones, around 95% detected once. The specimen was naive CD8+ T cells from PBMCs. Receptor source: a man aged 18 to 29 in good health. Some clones in this sample may be carry-over from other donors' samples. Each CDR3 is given with its conserved first and last residue. The D gene is left open where the match is weak. Where a row states a size, it is once, few, many or the class of an expanded clone; other rows omit it.

V gene	clone size	D gene	J gene	CDR3 protein	CDR3 DNA
TRBV5-4	-	TRBD2	TRBJ2-7	CASSIKRERGYEQYF	TGTGCCAGCAGTATTAAGCGGGAGAGGGGCTACGAGCAGTACTTC
TRBV11-3	-	-	TRBJ2-2	CASSPGSVLTGELFF	TGTGCCAGCAGCCCAGGTTCAGTTTTAACCGGGGAGCTGTTTTTT
TRBV30	-	-	TRBJ1-1	CAWSPPVYTEAFF	TGTGCCTGGAGTCCTCCCGTTTACACTGAAGCTTTCTTT
TRBV7-9	-	-	TRBJ2-2	CASITDTGELFF	TGTGCCAGCATTACCGACACCGGGGAGCTGTTTTTT
TRBV28	-	-	TRBJ2-7	CASSLTRVGTYEQYF	TGTGCCAGCAGTTTAACCCGGGTGGGGACCTACGAGCAGTACTTC
TRBV28	-	-	TRBJ1-1	CASSQRQVAAFF	TGTGCCAGCAGTCAGCGACAGGTGGCAGCTTTCTTT
TRBV30	-	TRBD1	TRBJ1-1	CAWRTLTGVDTEAFF	TGTGCCTGGAGAACCCTGACAGGGGTGGACACTGAAGCTTTCTTT
TRBV5-4	-	-	TRBJ2-5	CASRTLPRGQETQYF	TGTGCCAGCAGAACCCTACCGAGGGGCCAAGAGACCCAGTACTTC
TRBV29-1	-	-	TRBJ2-7	CSGQQGGEQYF	TGCAGCGGCCAACAGGGAGGCGAGCAGTACTTC
TRBV25-1	-	-	TRBJ1-5	CASSPSGGNQPQHF	TGTGCCAGCAGTCCTTCGGGGGGGAATCAGCCCCAGCATTTT
TRBV4-3	-	TRBD1	TRBJ1-2	CASSQDRGTAYGYTF	TGCGCCAGCAGCCAAGATCGTGGGACAGCCTATGGCTACACCTTC
TRBV29-1	-	-	TRBJ2-7	CSGGPGGGHEQYF	TGCAGCGGGGGGCCGGGAGGGGGCCACGAGCAGTACTTC
TRBV7-2	-	TRBD2	TRBJ2-1	CASSFGLVNEQFF	TGTGCCAGCAGCTTCGGACTAGTCAATGAGCAGTTCTTC
TRBV29-1	-	-	TRBJ2-2	CSVATGTGELFF	TGCAGCGTCGCGACGGGTACCGGGGAGCTGTTTTTT
TRBV27	-	-	TRBJ2-7	CASSLVPDSYEQYF	TGTGCCAGCAGTTTGGTTCCTGACTCCTACGAGCAGTACTTC
TRBV5-6	-	TRBD2	TRBJ2-1	CASGNKSGGYLSEQFF	TGTGCCAGCGGAAACAAGAGCGGGGGATATTTGAGTGAGCAGTTCTTC
TRBV5-1	-	-	TRBJ2-2	CASSSLRQSYTGELFF	TGCGCCAGCAGCTCCCTAAGACAGAGCTACACCGGGGAGCTGTTTTTT
TRBV6-1	-	-	TRBJ2-3	CASSVDPATSLADTQYF	TGTGCCAGCAGTGTCGACCCGGCTACTAGCCTAGCAGATACGCAGTATTTT
TRBV7-9	-	TRBD2	TRBJ2-1	CASSPGTNVEQFF	TGTGCCAGCAGCCCCGGGACTAACGTGGAGCAGTTCTTC
TRBV9	-	-	TRBJ1-2	CASSEGLRGRDYGYTF	TGTGCCAGCAGCGAGGGCCTCCGGGGGAGAGACTATGGCTACACCTTC
TRBV11-2	-	-	TRBJ2-7	CASSLGGKQYF	TGTGCCAGCAGCTTAGGCGGCAAGCAGTACTTC
TRBV10-3	-	-	TRBJ2-2	CAISESGLYTGELFF	TGTGCCATCAGTGAGTCGGGACTCTACACCGGGGAGCTGTTTTTT
TRBV5-1	-	-	TRBJ1-3	CASSLGVKGAGNTIYF	TGCGCCAGCAGCTTGGGTGTGAAAGGGGCTGGAAACACCATATATTTT
TRBV27	-	-	TRBJ2-2	CASSLQTGELFF	TGTGCCAGCAGCCTCCAGACCGGGGAGCTGTTTTTT
TRBV9	-	-	TRBJ2-7	CASSALPGPSYEQYF	TGTGCCAGCAGCGCGCTTCCGGGGCCGTCCTACGAGCAGTACTTC
TRBV5-1	-	-	TRBJ2-7	CASSLGIYEQYF	TGCGCCAGCAGCTTAGGCATCTACGAGCAGTACTTC
TRBV28	-	-	TRBJ2-7	CASSLARYEQYF	TGTGCCAGCAGCCTTGCGCGCTACGAGCAGTACTTC
TRBV27	-	-	TRBJ2-1	CASSLVCEQFF	TGTGCCAGCAGTTTAGTATGTGAGCAGTTCTTC
TRBV19	-	-	TRBJ1-2	CASSLGSRLVYGYTF	TGTGCCAGTAGCCTCGGGTCAAGACTCGTCTATGGCTACACCTTC
TRBV7-2	-	-	TRBJ1-2	CASSQDRLGYTF	TGTGCCAGCAGCCAAGACAGGCTTGGCTACACCTTC
TRBV5-5	-	-	TRBJ1-5	CASDLEANSNQPQHF	TGTGCCAGCGACTTGGAGGCGAATAGCAATCAGCCCCAGCATTTT
TRBV10-3	-	-	TRBJ1-2	CAISESNGYTF	TGTGCCATCAGTGAGTCGAATGGCTACACCTTC
TRBV13	-	-	TRBJ1-1	CASSLALFRRNTEAFF	TGTGCCAGCAGCTTAGCCCTCTTTAGGCGGAACACTGAAGCTTTCTTT
TRBV6-6	-	-	TRBJ2-5	CASSYIGGLGQETQYF	TGTGCCAGCAGTTATATCGGGGGATTAGGTCAAGAGACCCAGTACTTC
TRBV29-1	-	TRBD2	TRBJ2-1	CSAQTSRAVNEQFF	TGCAGCGCCCAGACTAGCAGAGCAGTGAATGAGCAGTTCTTC
TRBV23-1	-	-	TRBJ2-1	CASRAGSASYNEQFF	TGCGCCAGCAGGGCCGGCAGTGCCTCCTACAATGAGCAGTTCTTC
TRBV7-6	-	TRBD2	TRBJ2-7	CASSPSSGALGSEQYF	TGTGCCAGCAGCCCTTCTAGCGGGGCCCTTGGGTCCGAGCAGTACTTC
TRBV7-8	-	-	TRBJ2-1	CASSSEGGPISYNEQFF	TGTGCCAGCAGCTCGGAGGGGGGCCCGATCTCCTACAATGAGCAGTTCTTC
TRBV19	-	TRBD2	TRBJ2-7	CASTQTTSGDYEQYF	TGTGCCAGTACACAGACGACTAGCGGGGACTACGAGCAGTACTTC
TRBV7-8	-	-	TRBJ2-3	CASSQGTQYF	TGTGCCAGCAGCCAGGGGACGCAGTATTTT
TRBV19	-	-	TRBJ1-1	CASSIVRGHLNTEAFF	TGTGCCAGTAGTATAGTACGTGGGCACCTGAACACTGAAGCTTTCTTT
TRBV7-9	once	TRBD2	TRBJ2-7	CASSGGAGRATSYEQYF	TGTGCCAGCAGCGGAGGTGCGGGGAGGGCCACCTCCTACGAGCAGTACTTC
TRBV9	-	-	TRBJ2-1	CASSDRGSEQFF	TGTGCCAGCAGCGACCGAGGGAGTGAGCAGTTCTTC
TRBV7-9	-	-	TRBJ2-1	CASSLPHQGNEQFF	TGTGCCAGCAGCCTACCGCATCAGGGGAATGAGCAGTTCTTC
TRBV9	-	-	TRBJ1-3	CASSVDQGSGNTIYF	TGTGCCAGCAGCGTAGACCAAGGCTCTGGAAACACCATATATTTT